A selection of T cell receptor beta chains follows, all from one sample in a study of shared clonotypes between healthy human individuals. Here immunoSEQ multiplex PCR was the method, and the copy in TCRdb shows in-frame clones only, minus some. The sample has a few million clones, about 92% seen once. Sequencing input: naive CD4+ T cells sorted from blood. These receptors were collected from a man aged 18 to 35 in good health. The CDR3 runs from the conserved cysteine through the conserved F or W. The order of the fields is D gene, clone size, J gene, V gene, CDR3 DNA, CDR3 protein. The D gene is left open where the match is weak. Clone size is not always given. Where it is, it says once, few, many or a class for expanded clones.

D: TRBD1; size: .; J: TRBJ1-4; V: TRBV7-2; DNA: TGTGCCAGCAGCTTAGATACCGGGACAGGAGGCGAAAAACTGTTTTTT; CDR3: CASSLDTGTGGEKLFF
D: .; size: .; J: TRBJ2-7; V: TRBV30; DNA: TGTGCCTGCAGGGGACCCTACGAGCAGTACTTC; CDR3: CACRGPYEQYF
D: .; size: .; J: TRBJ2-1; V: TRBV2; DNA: TGTGCCAGCAGTGAAAGTCTAGCTGGTGAGCAGTTCTTC; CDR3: CASSESLAGEQFF
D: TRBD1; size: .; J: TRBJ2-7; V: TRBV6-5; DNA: TGTGCCAGCGCCCAAGGGACAGCTTCCTACGAGCAGTACTTC; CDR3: CASAQGTASYEQYF
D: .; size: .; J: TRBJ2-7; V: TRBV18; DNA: TGTGCCAGCTCACCTCCCGGGACGCTTGAGCAGTACTTC; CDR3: CASSPPGTLEQYF
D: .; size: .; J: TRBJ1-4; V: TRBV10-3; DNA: TGTGCCATCAGTGACCTACCTATCCCCGAGGGAAAACTGTTTTTT; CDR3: CAISDLPIPEGKLFF
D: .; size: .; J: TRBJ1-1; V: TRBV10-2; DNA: TGCGCCAGCAGTGAGTCGTCTAGGACTGAAGCTTTCTTT; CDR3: CASSESSRTEAFF
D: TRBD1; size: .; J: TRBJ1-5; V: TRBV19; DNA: TGTGCCAGTAGGGAAACCGGGACAGGGGAATATCAGCCCCAGCATTTT; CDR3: CASRETGTGEYQPQHF
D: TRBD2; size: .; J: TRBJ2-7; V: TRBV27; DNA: TGTGCCAGCAGCCGCGCGGGAGTAGACGAGCAGTACTTC; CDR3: CASSRAGVDEQYF
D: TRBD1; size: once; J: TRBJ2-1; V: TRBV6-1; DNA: TGTGCCAGCAGTGAACTACAGGGGGTTTACAATGAGCAGTTCTTC; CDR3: CASSELQGVYNEQFF
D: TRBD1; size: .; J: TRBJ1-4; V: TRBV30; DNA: TGTGCCTGTGGGTGGACAGGCGTTAATGAAAAACTGTTTTTT; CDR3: CACGWTGVNEKLFF
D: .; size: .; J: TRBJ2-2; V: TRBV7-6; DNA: TGTGCCAGCAGCTCCCACGGGGGAGGCGGGGAGCTGTTTTTT; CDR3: CASSSHGGGGELFF
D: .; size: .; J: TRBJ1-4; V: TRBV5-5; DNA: TGTGCCAGCAGCTCCGGACTGACAACTAATGAAAAACTGTTTTTT; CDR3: CASSSGLTTNEKLFF
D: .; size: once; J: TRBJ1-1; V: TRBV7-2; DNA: TGTGCCAGCAGACGATTGGGGACTGCTGAAGCTTTCTTT; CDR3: CASRRLGTAEAFF
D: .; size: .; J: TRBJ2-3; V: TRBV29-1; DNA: TGCAGCGTTCCCTTGGGGGGCCCTGCTACGCAGTATTTT; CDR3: CSVPLGGPATQYF
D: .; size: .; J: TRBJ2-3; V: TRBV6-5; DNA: TGTGCCAGCAGTTACTCGAGGGGACTCACAGATACGCAGTATTTT; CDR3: CASSYSRGLTDTQYF
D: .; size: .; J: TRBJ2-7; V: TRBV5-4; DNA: TGTGCCAGCAGCCGAACCAGTTCCTACGAGCAGTACTTC; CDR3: CASSRTSSYEQYF
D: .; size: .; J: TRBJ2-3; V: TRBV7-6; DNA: TGTGCCAGCAGCCCCCAAGGACTGGAACCGGACACAGATACGCAGTATTTT; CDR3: CASSPQGLEPDTDTQYF
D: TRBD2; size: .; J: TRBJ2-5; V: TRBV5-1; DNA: TGCGCCAGCAGCTCACCACCGACTCTAGCGGTCCAAGAGACCCAGTACTTC; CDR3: CASSSPPTLAVQETQYF
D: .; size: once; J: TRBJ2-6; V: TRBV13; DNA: TGTGCCAGCAGCTTAGGCTTAGTCTCTGGGGCCAACGTCCTGACTTTC; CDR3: CASSLGLVSGANVLTF
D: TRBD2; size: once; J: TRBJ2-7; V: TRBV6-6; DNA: TGTGCCAGCAGTTACTCTGGCGGGAGGTCGTACGAGCAGTACTTC; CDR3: CASSYSGGRSYEQYF
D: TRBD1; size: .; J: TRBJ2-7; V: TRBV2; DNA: TGTGCCAGCAGTGAGGACAGGGCCATTACCTACGAGCAGTACTTC; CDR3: CASSEDRAITYEQYF
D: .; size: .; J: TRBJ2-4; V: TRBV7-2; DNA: TGTGCCAGCAGCTCCGGGAACCCTGAAAACATTCAGTACTTC; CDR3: CASSSGNPENIQYF
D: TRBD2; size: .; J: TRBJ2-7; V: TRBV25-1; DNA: TGTGCCAGCAGTTTACGCGGGAGCTACGAGCAGTACTTC; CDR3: CASSLRGSYEQYF
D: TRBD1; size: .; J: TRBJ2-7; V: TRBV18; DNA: TGTGCCAGCTCACCGGACAGGGGATCAGAGTACTTC; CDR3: CASSPDRGSEYF
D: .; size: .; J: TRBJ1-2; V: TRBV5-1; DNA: TGCGCCAGCAGCAAGTACCCCCCGTCGCGAGGGACTGATAGCTACACCTTC; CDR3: CASSKYPPSRGTDSYTF
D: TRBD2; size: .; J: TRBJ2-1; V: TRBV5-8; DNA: TGTGCCAGCAGCTTAGCGGGGGCAGGGCAGTTCTTC; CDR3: CASSLAGAGQFF
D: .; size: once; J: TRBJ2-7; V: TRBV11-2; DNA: TGTGCCAGCAGCTCGGACATTTACGAGCAGTACTTC; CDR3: CASSSDIYEQYF
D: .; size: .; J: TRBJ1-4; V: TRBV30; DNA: TGTGCCTGGACCCCGAACTTTAATGAAAAACTGTTTTTT; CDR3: CAWTPNFNEKLFF
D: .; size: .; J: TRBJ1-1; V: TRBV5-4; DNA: TGTGCCAGCAGCTTCTCCGGGACAAGGAACACTGAAGCTTTCTTT; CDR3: CASSFSGTRNTEAFF
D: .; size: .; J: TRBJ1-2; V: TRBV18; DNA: TGTGCCAGCTCACCTTCGGGGTTTAACTATGGCTACACCTTC; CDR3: CASSPSGFNYGYTF
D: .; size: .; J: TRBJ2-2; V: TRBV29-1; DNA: TGCAGCGTTGCTCCCCACGAAGACGGGGAGCTGTTTTTT; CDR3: CSVAPHEDGELFF
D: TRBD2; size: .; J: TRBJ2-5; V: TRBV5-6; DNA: TGTGCCAGCAGCCCCCGGGGGGGCGAGACCCAGTACTTC; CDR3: CASSPRGGETQYF